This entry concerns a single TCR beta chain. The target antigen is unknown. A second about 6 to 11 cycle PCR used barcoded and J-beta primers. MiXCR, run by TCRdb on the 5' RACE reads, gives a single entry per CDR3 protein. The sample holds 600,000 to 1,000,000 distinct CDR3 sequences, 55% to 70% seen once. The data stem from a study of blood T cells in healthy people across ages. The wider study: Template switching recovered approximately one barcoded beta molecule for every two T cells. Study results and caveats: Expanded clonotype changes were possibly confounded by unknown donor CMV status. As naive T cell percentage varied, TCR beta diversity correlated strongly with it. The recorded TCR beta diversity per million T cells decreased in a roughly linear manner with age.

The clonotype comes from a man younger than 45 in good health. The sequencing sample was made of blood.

The CDR3 bases are TGCAGTGTCCCCGTAGCGGGAGGGAACAATGAGCAGTTCTTC. This codes for CSVPVAGGNNEQFF. This chain joins TRBV20-1 and TRBJ2-1, with 11 bases lining up with TRBD2. V dropped 7 bases and J dropped 5; count of bases not matched to a gene: 7. Germline assignment: CDR1 DFQATT and CDR2 SNEGSKA (reference sequence). The CDR3 sequence is 14 residues long.